These T cell receptor beta chains were read from a single sample in a study. TCRdb reanalysed the 5' RACE reads using MiXCR and keeps one entry per CDR3 protein. The table shows about 62,000 distinct CDR3 sequences, with almost 30% occurring only once. Sequenced input: tumor-infiltrating naive CD4+ T cells sorted from the breast tumor. These receptors were taken from a female donor with breast cancer. Both conserved end residues are part of each CDR3. The D gene is left open where the match is weak. Not every row has a clone size; where given, it reads once, few, many or a size class.

>TRBJ1-1|TRBV20-1|many|NA
CSASVGSTEAFF
TGCAGTGCTAGTGTGGGGAGCACTGAAGCTTTCTTT
>TRBJ2-5|TRBV6-5|NA|NA
CASTHSASRETQYF
TGTGCCAGCACCCACTCGGCTTCTCGAGAGACCCAGTACTTC
>TRBJ1-2|TRBV20-1|NA|NA
CSARDPAVQSYGYTF
TGCAGTGCTAGAGATCCGGCGGTACAGTCCTATGGCTACACCTTC
>TRBJ2-7|TRBV7-2|NA|TRBD2
CASSLAMTSGRNEQYF
TGTGCCAGCAGCTTAGCGATGACTAGCGGGAGGAACGAGCAGTACTTC
>TRBJ2-2|TRBV5-1|NA|NA
CASSLPGMELFF
TGCGCCAGCAGCTTGCCCGGGATGGAGCTGTTTTTT
>TRBJ2-1|TRBV7-2|few|TRBD1
CASSLSYRGTYYNEQFF
TGTGCCAGCAGCTTAAGTTACAGGGGAACCTACTACAATGAGCAGTTCTTC
>TRBJ1-2|TRBV5-1|many|TRBD1
CASSLQPGQESYGYTF
TGCGCCAGCAGCTTGCAGCCGGGACAGGAATCCTATGGCTACACCTTC
>TRBJ2-7|TRBV28|few|TRBD1
CASSSKIPGQGRIYEQYF
TGTGCCAGCAGTTCCAAAATCCCGGGACAGGGTCGTATTTACGAGCAGTACTTC
>TRBJ2-1|TRBV4-2|NA|TRBD2
CASSHSSGGVDEQFF
TGTGCCAGCAGCCACTCTAGCGGGGGGGTGGATGAGCAGTTCTTC
>TRBJ2-7|TRBV5-1|few|NA
CASSLELAVYEQYF
TGCGCCAGCAGCTTGGAGTTAGCGGTCTACGAGCAGTACTTC
>TRBJ2-2|TRBV5-1|NA|TRBD1
CASSTLGQGAPGELFF
TGCGCCAGCAGCACCCTAGGACAGGGGGCTCCCGGGGAGCTGTTTTTT
>TRBJ2-7|TRBV5-5|NA|TRBD2
CASSLSGTEQYF
TGTGCCAGCAGCCTAAGCGGGACGGAGCAGTACTTC
>TRBJ2-1|TRBV7-9|NA|TRBD2
CASSSELALFNNEQFF
TGTGCCAGCAGCTCAGAACTAGCGCTCTTTAACAATGAGCAGTTCTTC
>TRBJ1-1|TRBV4-2|NA|NA
CASSQVRRENTEAFF
TGTGCCAGCAGCCAAGTAAGGCGGGAGAACACTGAAGCTTTCTTT
>TRBJ2-1|TRBV7-2|NA|NA
CASSLLSGSRSEQFF
TGTGCCAGCAGCTTATTGAGCGGTAGTCGATCTGAGCAGTTCTTC
>TRBJ2-1|TRBV7-9|NA|TRBD1
CASSLAGTAKQFF
TGTGCCAGCAGCTTAGCGGGGACAGCAAAGCAGTTCTTC
>TRBJ2-3|TRBV28|few|NA
CASSPGRGTDTQYF
TGTGCCAGCAGCCCCGGCAGGGGCACAGATACGCAGTATTTT
>TRBJ2-2|TRBV12-3/TRBV12-4|few|NA
CATRRAGLPGELFF
NA
>TRBJ1-3|TRBV20-1|NA|NA
CSARDGYRTASGNTIYF
TGCAGTGCTAGAGATGGTTATAGGACAGCCTCTGGAAACACCATATATTTT
>TRBJ2-1|TRBV4-2|NA|NA
CASSQDKSSYNEQFF
TGTGCCAGCAGCCAAGATAAAAGCTCCTACAATGAGCAGTTCTTC
>TRBJ1-2|TRBV15|NA|NA
CATSRDQVGYTF
TGTGCCACCAGCAGAGATCAGGTGGGCTACACCTTC
>TRBJ2-3|TRBV6-5|many|NA
CASSQGDDTQYF
TGTGCCAGCAGCCAGGGAGATGATACGCAGTATTTT
>TRBJ2-2|TRBV14|NA|TRBD1
CASSSYRGRPGELFF
TGTGCCAGCAGCTCCTACAGGGGGCGCCCCGGGGAGCTGTTTTTT
>TRBJ2-1|TRBV20-1|NA|NA
CSERGSSYNEQFF
TGCAGTGAACGGGGGAGCTCCTACAATGAGCAGTTCTTC
>TRBJ2-3|TRBV7-3|many|NA
CASSQLNPGTDTQYF
TGTGCCAGCAGCCAACTTAATCCCGGCACAGATACGCAGTATTTT
>TRBJ2-1|TRBV5-8|many|NA
CASSPGVARVHFF
TGTGCCAGCAGCCCCGGGGTAGCCCGGGTTCATTTCTTC
>TRBJ2-5|TRBV28|few|NA
CASRTSSQTQYF
TGTGCCAGCAGGACTAGTTCTCAGACCCAGTACTTC
>TRBJ2-5|TRBV5-6|many|NA
CASSLGRRQETQYF
TGTGCCAGCAGCTTGGGACGAAGGCAGGAGACCCAGTACTTC
>TRBJ2-7|TRBV5-1|few|TRBD1
CASSAGVPKGQSTYEQYF
TGCGCCAGCAGCGCCGGAGTACCCAAGGGACAGTCGACCTACGAGCAGTACTTC
>TRBJ1-2|TRBV29-1|few|TRBD1
CSGEDRGYGYTF
TGCAGCGGTGAGGACAGGGGATATGGCTACACCTTC
>TRBJ2-1|TRBV27|many|TRBD2
CASSSLQGREVGDEQFF
TGTGCCAGCAGTTCCCTCCAAGGGCGGGAGGTTGGGGATGAGCAGTTCTTC
>TRBJ2-2|TRBV9|few|TRBD2
CASSVEGRDGYTGELFF
TGTGCCAGCAGCGTAGAGGGGAGGGACGGATACACCGGGGAGCTGTTTTTT
>TRBJ2-2|TRBV7-6|few|NA
CASSLRSGTDTGELFF
TGTGCCAGCAGCTTGCGATCGGGGACTGACACCGGGGAGCTGTTTTTT
>TRBJ2-5|TRBV7-8|NA|NA
CASSPIKGRTQYF
TGTGCCAGCAGCCCAATTAAGGGTCGGACCCAGTACTTC
>TRBJ1-2|TRBV12-3/TRBV12-4|medium-sized|NA
CASTIIQGSVGYGYTF
TGTGCCAGCACCATAATACAGGGAAGCGTTGGGTATGGCTACACCTTC
>TRBJ1-2|TRBV5-1|NA|NA
CASSLAVARGYTF
TGCGCCAGCAGCTTGGCCGTAGCAAGGGGCTACACCTTC
>TRBJ1-2|TRBV20-1|many|TRBD1
CSASPQGGYGYTF
TGCAGTGCTAGCCCCCAGGGGGGGTATGGCTACACCTTC
>TRBJ1-5|TRBV6-5|NA|TRBD1
CASSSDRGQPQHF
TGTGCCAGCAGCTCAGACAGGGGCCAGCCCCAGCATTTT
>TRBJ2-1|TRBV12-3/TRBV12-4|few|TRBD2
CASSRTSLSQDNEQFF
TGTGCCAGCAGTAGGACTAGCCTCTCGCAGGACAATGAGCAGTTCTTC
>TRBJ1-1|TRBV20-1|NA|NA
CSASGSRVFTNTEAFF
TGCAGTGCTAGCGGGAGTCGAGTGTTTACGAACACTGAAGCTTTCTTT
>TRBJ1-1|TRBV6-2/TRBV6-3|many|NA
CASSYSRGAAFF
TGTGCCAGCAGTTACTCCCGGGGTGCTGCTTTCTTT
>TRBJ2-1|TRBV29-1|few|TRBD2
CSVSSGGAFNEQFF
TGCAGCGTTTCTAGCGGGGGGGCCTTCAATGAGCAGTTCTTC
>TRBJ1-1|TRBV27|few|NA
CASRERDTEAFF
TGTGCCAGCAGGGAGAGGGACACTGAAGCTTTCTTT
>TRBJ1-4|TRBV7-9|few|TRBD1
CASSVQGDGEKLFF
TGTGCCAGCAGCGTACAGGGGGACGGTGAAAAACTGTTTTTT
>TRBJ2-1|TRBV6-2/TRBV6-3|many|NA
CASSRLGLTYNEQFF
TGTGCCAGCAGCCGCCTGGGGCTCACCTACAATGAGCAGTTCTTC
>TRBJ2-5|TRBV29-1|many|NA
CSVNHRKETQYF
TGCAGCGTCAATCACAGAAAAGAGACCCAGTACTTC
>TRBJ1-3|TRBV7-2|NA|NA
CASSLVPGVGNTIYF
TGTGCCAGCAGCTTAGTTCCCGGGGTCGGAAACACCATATATTTT
>TRBJ2-1|TRBV5-1|few|NA
CASSSSTNQYNEQFF
TGCGCCAGCAGTTCTAGCACCAATCAGTACAATGAGCAGTTCTTC
>TRBJ1-4|TRBV4-2|many|TRBD1
CASSPTGQGVEKLFF
TGTGCCAGCAGCCCCACGGGACAGGGTGTTGAAAAACTGTTTTTT
>TRBJ1-2|TRBV4-1|NA|NA
CASSQEPTSRYGYTF
TGCGCCAGCAGCCAAGAACCAACATCTCGCTATGGCTACACCTTC
>TRBJ2-7|TRBV5-1|many|TRBD1
CASSSDRGETEQYF
TGCGCCAGCAGCTCGGACAGGGGCGAGACCGAGCAGTACTTC
>TRBJ2-3|TRBV2|few|NA
CASNLYLGTDTQYF
TGTGCCAGCAATTTGTATCTGGGGACAGATACGCAGTATTTT
>TRBJ2-5|TRBV7-7|many|NA
CASSAERETQYF
TGTGCTAGCAGCGCAGAACGGGAGACCCAGTACTTC
>TRBJ1-1|TRBV6-1|NA|TRBD1
CASSKGARNTEAFF
TGTGCCAGCAGTAAGGGGGCGCGGAACACTGAAGCTTTCTTT
>TRBJ2-1|TRBV5-5|NA|TRBD2
CASSLELAGVYNEQFF
TGTGCCAGCAGCTTGGAACTAGCGGGCGTGTACAATGAGCAGTTCTTC
>TRBJ2-1|TRBV7-9|NA|NA
CASSYYNEQFF
TGTGCCAGCAGCTATTACAATGAGCAGTTCTTC